This is a list of T cell receptor beta chains from one sample in a study of blood T cells in healthy people across ages. Each CDR3 protein gets one entry after TCRdb re-called the 5' RACE reads with MiXCR. The sample has 650,000 to 800,000 distinct CDR3 sequences; under 45% are singletons. The sequenced sample consisted of blood. Every receptor here comes from a man aged 60-69 years in good health. CDR3s include the opening cysteine and the closing phenylalanine or tryptophan. The D gene is left open where the match is weak. Size is stated for part of the rows, as once, few or many counts, or as a class when the clone is expanded.

d_gene,abundance,j_gene,v_gene,CDR3nt,CDR3aa
.,.,TRBJ2-7,TRBV7-2,TGTGCCAGCAGCTTAGAGCCTATGAGCCCCTACGAGCAGTACTTC,CASSLEPMSPYEQYF
.,.,TRBJ2-7,TRBV6-2/TRBV6-3,TGTGCCAGCAGTTCCCCCCGGACTCCCAGCTCCTACGAGCAATACTTC,CASSSPRTPSSYEQYF
.,few,TRBJ2-1,TRBV6-1,TGTGCCAGCAGTGCCGCGACATACTACAATGAGCAGTTCTTC,CASSAATYYNEQFF
TRBD2,.,TRBJ2-1,TRBV18,TGTGCCAGCTCACCCAGCGGGGCCCTGTACAATGAGCAGTTCTTC,CASSPSGALYNEQFF
.,.,TRBJ1-1,TRBV20-1,TGCAGTGCCCCCCTTTCGGGGGCGGCCCGGGAAGCTTTCTTT,CSAPLSGAAREAFF
.,few,TRBJ2-5,TRBV12-3/TRBV12-4,TGTGCCAGCAGGCTCGGCGGTGGGGCCCGGCAGACCCAGTACTTC,CASRLGGGARQTQYF
.,.,TRBJ1-2,TRBV7-8,TGTGCCAGCAGCCCCCTTGTGCGCAGAGGTAACTATGGTTACACCTTC,CASSPLVRRGNYGYTF
.,.,TRBJ2-7,TRBV6-6,TGTGCCAGCAGTGACTTAGGGTACTCCTACGAGCAGTACTTC,CASSDLGYSYEQYF
TRBD1,many,TRBJ1-1,TRBV7-9,TGTGCCAGCAGCGCTGATTTCGGACAGGGGAACACTGAAGCTTTCTTT,CASSADFGQGNTEAFF
TRBD2,few,TRBJ2-5,TRBV5-1,TGCGCCAGCAGACAACAGGCCGGGGGGTTCCAAGAGACCCAGTACTTC,CASRQQAGGFQETQYF
TRBD2,once,TRBJ2-5,TRBV20-1,TGCAGTGCGCGGACTAGCGGGGGGGCGGAGACCCGGTACTTC,CSARTSGGAETRYF
.,.,TRBJ2-5,TRBV20-1,TGCAGTGCTAGCCCCAGGGAACCCCAAGAGACCCAGTACTTC,CSASPREPQETQYF
TRBD1,once,TRBJ2-7,TRBV4-3,TGCGCCAGCAGCCAAGAGTTAGGGGGCTTGTACGAGCAGTACTTC,CASSQELGGLYEQYF
.,.,TRBJ2-5,TRBV7-8,TGTGCCAGCAGCTTAGCGTACAGGGCCCTACAAGAGACCCAGTACTTC,CASSLAYRALQETQYF
.,.,TRBJ2-3,TRBV4-3,TGCGCCAACAGCCAAGATTCCTCCACAGATACGCAGTATTTT,CANSQDSSTDTQYF
.,.,TRBJ2-7,TRBV5-1,TGCGCCAGCAGCTTGGCCATTATCGACGAGCAGTACTTC,CASSLAIIDEQYF
.,.,TRBJ1-2,TRBV6-2/TRBV6-3,TGTGCCAGCAGTTACGGCGACAGGACAAACTATGGCTACACCTTC,CASSYGDRTNYGYTF
.,.,TRBJ2-7,TRBV6-2/TRBV6-3,TGTGCCAGCAGTTACTCAAGGGTGGTTGCGGGGAGCTCCTACGAGCAGTACTTC,CASSYSRVVAGSSYEQYF
TRBD2,few,TRBJ2-5,TRBV7-2,TGTGCCAGCAGCTTATTTGGTAGCGGGGAGACCCAGTACTTC,CASSLFGSGETQYF